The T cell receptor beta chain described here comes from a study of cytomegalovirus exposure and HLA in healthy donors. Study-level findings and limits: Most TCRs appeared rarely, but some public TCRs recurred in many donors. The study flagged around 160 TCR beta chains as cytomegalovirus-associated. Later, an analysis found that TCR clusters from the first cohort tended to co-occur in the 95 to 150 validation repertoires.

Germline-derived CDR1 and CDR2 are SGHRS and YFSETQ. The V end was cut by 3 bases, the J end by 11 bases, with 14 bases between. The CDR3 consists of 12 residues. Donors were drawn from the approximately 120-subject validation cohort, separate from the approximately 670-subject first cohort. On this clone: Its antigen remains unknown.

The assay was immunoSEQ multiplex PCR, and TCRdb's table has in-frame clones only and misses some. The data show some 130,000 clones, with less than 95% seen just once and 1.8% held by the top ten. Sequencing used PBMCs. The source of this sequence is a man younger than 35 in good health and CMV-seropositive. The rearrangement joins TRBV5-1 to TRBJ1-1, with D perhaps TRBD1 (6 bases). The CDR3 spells CASSYTGSGAFF. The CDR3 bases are TGCGCCAGCAGCTACACAGGGTCGGGGGCTTTCTTT.